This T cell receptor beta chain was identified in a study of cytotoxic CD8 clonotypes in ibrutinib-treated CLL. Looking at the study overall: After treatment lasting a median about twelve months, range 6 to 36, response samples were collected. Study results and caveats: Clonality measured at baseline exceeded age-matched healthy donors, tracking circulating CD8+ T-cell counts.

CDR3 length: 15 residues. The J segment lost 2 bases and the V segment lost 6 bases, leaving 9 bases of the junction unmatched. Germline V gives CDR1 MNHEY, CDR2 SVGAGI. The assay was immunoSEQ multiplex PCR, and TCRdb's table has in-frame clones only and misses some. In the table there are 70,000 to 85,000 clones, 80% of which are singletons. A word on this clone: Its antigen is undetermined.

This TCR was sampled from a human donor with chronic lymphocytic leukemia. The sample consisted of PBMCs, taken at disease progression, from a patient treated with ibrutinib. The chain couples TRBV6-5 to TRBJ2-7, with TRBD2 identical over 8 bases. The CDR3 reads CASSQTGTRPYEQYF. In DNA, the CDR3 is TGTGCCAGCAGCCAAACCGGGACTAGGCCCTACGAGCAGTACTTC.